The rows below give T cell receptor beta chains drawn from one sample of a study of T cell repertoires in cytomegalovirus infection. The antigens these receptors bind are not known. TCRdb passed the reads through MiXCR, listing each CDR3 protein once. The sample carries some 800,000 distinct CDR3 sequences, just under 30% recorded once. This sample comprised cultured CD8+ T cells from PBMCs, obtained from culture after CMV antigen stimulation. These TCRs come from a human donor in good health (CMV status not recorded). Some clones in this sample may be carry-over from other donors' samples. The CDR3 runs from the conserved cysteine through the conserved F or W. The D gene is left open where the match is weak. Part of the rows lack a size; the others show once, few, many or a class for expanded clones.

>NA|NA|TRBV7-2|TRBJ2-3
CASSQQGGGSDTQYF
TGTGCCAGCTCTCAACAGGGGGGGGGGTCAGATACGCAGTATTTT
>NA|TRBD2|TRBV6-1|TRBJ2-3
CASSTPPLAGGTDTQYF
TGTGCCAGCAGTACACCGCCATTAGCGGGGGGCACAGATACGCAGTATTTT
>NA|NA|TRBV6-5|TRBJ2-1
CATAGDYNEQFF
TGTGCCACCGCCGGCGACTACAATGAGCAGTTCTTC
>few|TRBD2|TRBV5-4|TRBJ2-3
CASSLEAGGPTGQYF
TGTGCCAGCAGCTTGGAAGCGGGGGGGCCCACGGGGCAGTATTTT
>NA|TRBD1|TRBV27|TRBJ2-7
CASSGTGSNEQYF
TGTGCCAGCAGTGGGACAGGGAGTAACGAGCAGTACTTC
>NA|NA|TRBV27|TRBJ1-1
CASCSALTRNTEAFF
TGTGCCAGCTGTAGTGCCCTCACGAGGAACACTGAAGCTTTCTTT
>NA|TRBD2|TRBV7-6|TRBJ2-3
CVRSSGGGALGDTQYF
TGTGTCAGGAGCTCCGGGGGAGGGGCGCTAGGAGATACGCAGTATTTT
>few|NA|TRBV4-1|TRBJ2-1
CASSPDISNEQFF
TGCGCCAGCAGCCCCGACATTAGCAATGAGCAGTTCTTC
>few|NA|TRBV3-1|TRBJ2-7
CASRPTHSYEQYF
TGTGCCAGCAGGCCAACTCACTCCTACGAGCAGTACTTC
>NA|TRBD1|TRBV2|TRBJ1-2
CATRRQGSGGYTF
TGTGCCACCAGAAGACAGGGCAGTGGTGGCTACACCTTC
>NA|TRBD1|TRBV15|TRBJ1-5
CATRPDRGNNQPQHF
TGTGCCACCAGACCGGACAGGGGGAACAATCAGCCCCAGCATTTT
>NA|TRBD2|TRBV7-8|TRBJ2-5
CASSRGLGPETQYF
TGTGCCAGCAGTCGAGGACTAGGCCCAGAGACCCAGTACTTC
>NA|TRBD2|TRBV4-2|TRBJ2-3
CATRSGLAERDTQYF
TGTGCCACCCGAAGTGGACTAGCGGAGAGGGATACGCAGTATTTT
>few|NA|TRBV6-5|TRBJ1-1
CASSYVAGEAFF
TGTGCCAGCAGTTATGTCGCTGGTGAAGCTTTCTTT
>few|TRBD1|TRBV27|TRBJ1-6
CASSDRANSPLHF
TGTGCCAGCAGCGACAGGGCTAATTCACCCCTCCACTTT
>few|NA|TRBV4-1|TRBJ2-1
CASSQGSYEQFF
TGCGCCAGCAGCCAAGGAAGCTATGAGCAGTTCTTC
>NA|NA|TRBV19|TRBJ1-5
CASDVGGGQPQHF
TGTGCCAGTGACGTTGGGGGTGGTCAGCCCCAGCATTTT
>NA|NA|TRBV7-9|TRBJ2-5
CASSPRVGDRQETQYF
TGTGCCAGCAGCCCACGAGTAGGGGACCGCCAAGAGACCCAGTACTTC
>few|NA|TRBV6-1|TRBJ2-1
CASSEGLRPLDEQFF
TGTGCCAGCAGTGAAGGTCTACGTCCCCTGGATGAGCAGTTCTTC
>many|NA|TRBV7-2|TRBJ1-2
CASSLEGRAYGYTF
TGTGCCAGCAGCTTAGAAGGCAGGGCCTATGGCTACACCTTC
>NA|NA|TRBV29-1|TRBJ2-1
CSVEGGQGGNEQFF
TGCAGCGTTGAAGGTGGCCAGGGTGGGAATGAGCAGTTCTTC
>many|NA|TRBV2|TRBJ2-3
CASTGGSTDTQYF
TGTGCCAGCACCGGAGGGAGCACAGATACGCAGTATTTT
>NA|TRBD1|TRBV27|TRBJ1-5
CASSYTGVQPQHF
TGTGCCAGCAGTTATACAGGGGTTCAGCCCCAGCATTTT
>NA|TRBD2|TRBV6-5|TRBJ2-5
CASNLAGQETQYF
TGTGCCAGCAATTTAGCGGGTCAAGAGACCCAGTACTTC